The 17 T cell receptor beta chains reported below all come from one sample, sequenced in a study of T-cell memory formation after mild COVID-19. Using its own MiXCR run on the 5' RACE reads, TCRdb lists one record per CDR3 protein. The table has around 250,000 distinct CDR3 sequences, around 16% seen once. The sequencing sample was made of PBMCs or a T cell subset sorted from them (not recorded which). These receptors were obtained from a man in his late teens or twenties who had mild COVID-19 (a few samples of this study predate the infection). Cell type and time point are not known.

The V and J genes are TRBV5-4 and TRBJ2-3; D not certain. Trimming stripped 4 bases from V and 3 bases from J, with 12 bases between. CDR1 and CDR2 (germline): SGHNT, YYREEE (reference sequence). There are 14 residues in the CDR3. Written as DNA, the CDR3 is TGTGCCAGCAGCCCCCTAGACGGAACAGATACGCAGTATTTT. Translated: CASSPLDGTDTQYF. Based on the CDR3 plus reference TRBV5-4 and TRBJ2-3, the full variable domain is ETGVTQSPTHLIKTRGQQVTLRCSSQSGHNTVSWYQQALGQGPQFIFQYYREEENGRGNFPPRFSGLQFPNYSSELNVNALELDDSALYLCASSPLDGTDTQYFGPGTRLTVL.

This chain joins TRBV6-2 or TRBV6-3 and TRBJ1-6, with D unresolved. The CDR3 spans 16 residues. The V end was cut by 0 bases, the J end by 8 bases, with 14 bases between. Germline values: CDR1 MNHEY, CDR2 SVGEGT. The CDR3 here is CASSYSPGYLDSPLHF. The CDR3 DNA reads TGTGCCAGCAGTTACTCCCCTGGTTACTTGGATTCACCCCTCCACTTT.

The gene calls are TRBV7-9 and TRBJ2-3; a weak D match, TRBD2 (5 bases). Germline-derived CDR1 and CDR2 are SEHNR and FQNEAQ (reference sequence). This CDR3 spans 13 amino acids. V was clipped by 2 bases and J by 6 bases, with 9 bases between them. The DNA of the CDR3 is TGTGCCAGCAGCTTAAAGGAGGTGGATACGCAGTATTTT. Translated: CASSLKEVDTQYF.

This clonotype came up a few times. The chain couples TRBV5-5 to TRBJ1-6; D perhaps matches TRBD1 (5 bases). Germline V CDR1 and CDR2: SGHKS, YYEKEE (reference sequence). Trimming shortened V by 2 bases and J by 7 bases, and 13 bases separated the two germline ends. The CDR3 is 15 residues long. The CDR3 reads CASSLEGSGNSPLHF. CDR3 in DNA: TGTGCCAGCAGCTTAGAGGGGTCGGGGAATTCACCCCTCCACTTT.

This clonotype was counted only a few times. The chain has TRBV9 and TRBJ2-5, with D perhaps assigned TRBD1 or TRBD2 (6 bases each). From germline, CDR1 is SGDLS and CDR2 YYNGEE. V was cut by 2 bases and J by 5 bases, with 16 bases left in between. The CDR3 runs 15 residues. CDR3 amino acids: CASSVAGGRGETQYF. CDR3 DNA sequence: TGTGCCAGCAGCGTGGCCGGGGGCCGGGGGGAGACCCAGTACTTC.

This clonotype turned up a few times. This chain uses TRBV3-1 with TRBJ2-1, with unresolved D. The V and J ends lost 4 bases and 6 bases respectively, with 10 bases between them. CDR3 length equals 13 residues. Germline lookup yields CDR1 LGHDT and CDR2 YNNKEL (reference sequence). DNA for the CDR3: TGTGCCAGCAGCCCACGGTGGGGCAATGAGCAGTTCTTC. Encoded protein: CASSPRWGNEQFF.

This clonotype appeared many times. CDR3 in amino acids: CASSPGQGQSSYEQYV. The CDR3 coding sequence is TGTGCCAGCAGTCCCGGACAGGGCCAAAGCTCCTACGAGCAGTACGTC. The gene calls are TRBV27 and TRBJ2-7, with TRBD1 identical over 8 bases. The junction had 9 bases not matched to a gene; V was cut back by 5 bases and J by 0 bases. The CDR3 runs 16 residues. Per germline, CDR1 MNHEY and CDR2 SMNVEV (reference sequence).

CDR3 sequence (DNA): TGTGCCAGCAGTTACTCGAGTAGTGGGGCCGGGGAGCTGTTTTTT. This sequence encodes CASSYSSSGAGELFF. The chain recombines TRBV6-5 with TRBJ2-2; no firm D call. Trimming removed 0 bases at V and 6 bases at J, with 11 bases between. Germline V gives CDR1 MNHEY, CDR2 SVGAGI. CDR3 length equals 15 residues.

The J gene is TRBJ2-1, the V gene TRBV3-1, with unresolved D. Germline loops: CDR1 LGHDT, CDR2 YNNKEL (reference sequence). The CDR3 length is 14 residues. Trimming removed 1 base at V and 4 bases at J, with 8 bases between. DNA of the CDR3: TGTGCCAGCAGCCAAGTTCCTATATACAATGAGCAGTTCTTC. This translates into CASSQVPIYNEQFF.

J is TRBJ1-4 and V is TRBV7-2; D might be TRBD1 (5 bases). Germline-derived CDR1 and CDR2 are SGHTA and FQGNSA. The V end lost 2 bases, the J end lost 2 bases, and 12 bases lay between the germline ends. The CDR3 has 16 residues. The CDR3 region is CASSLLAGRTNEKLFF. The CDR3, as DNA: TGTGCCAGCAGCTTATTAGCGGGACGGACTAATGAAAAACTGTTTTTT.

This clonotype was seen only a few times. V gene TRBV21-1 combines with J gene TRBJ2-7; the DNA was not compared with TRBD1, the D call given in the table. TRBV21-1 is classified as a pseudogene. The CDR3 contains 14 residues. The CDR3 coding sequence is TGTGCCAGCGGCTGGACAGACGGGGGCTACGAGCAGTACGTC. Amino acid sequence: CASGWTDGGYEQYV.

V usage is TRBV25-1 and J usage is TRBJ1-2; the D gene is possibly TRBD1 (5 bases). The CDR3 extends over 13 amino acids. The germline V and J ends were trimmed by 8 bases and 8 bases, with 18 bases remaining between them. CDR1 MGHDK and CDR2 SYGVNS come from the germline V gene. The CDR3 region is CASGSGGAGGYTF. The CDR3 DNA reads as TGTGCCAGCGGTTCCGGAGGGGCGGGAGGCTACACCTTC.

This clonotype showed up just a few times. The J gene is TRBJ2-7, the V gene TRBV14, with 10 positions matching TRBD1. Germline V gene data show CDR1 as SGHDN and CDR2 as FVKESK. CDR3 length: 18 residues. Trimming at V came to 2 bases and at J to 0 bases, leaving 10 bases not matched to a gene. The CDR3 sequence is CASSQSGTGVRHSYEQYF. The CDR3 DNA reads as TGTGCCAGCAGCCAATCCGGGACAGGGGTTAGACACTCCTACGAGCAGTACTTC.

The rearrangement joins TRBV10-1 to TRBJ2-7; D is perhaps TRBD2 (5 bases). Germline CDR1 WNHNN, CDR2 SYGVQD (reference sequence). The CDR3 is made up of 14 amino acids. With 0 bases removed from V and 6 bases from J, the gap between germline ends came to 12 bases. The CDR3 loop is CASSESEGPVEQYF. CDR3 sequence (DNA): TGCGCCAGCAGTGAGTCAGAGGGTCCGGTCGAGCAGTACTTC.

The J gene is TRBJ1-1, the V gene TRBV12-3 or TRBV12-4; TRBD1 might be the D (6 bases). CDR3 length: 14 residues. V was trimmed by 5 bases and J by 1 base, leaving 11 bases between them. Here the CDR3 reads CASSVGHWNTEAFF. The CDR3 bases are TGTGCCAGCAGTGTGGGACACTGGAACACTGAAGCTTTCTTT.

In this sample, this clonotype turned up a few times. The V and J genes are TRBV7-3 and TRBJ2-5; maybe TRBD2 (6 bases). Germline V gene sequence: CDR1 SGHTA, CDR2 FQGTGA. This CDR3 region has 17 residues. The V gene lost 2 bases and the J gene lost 1 base, with 17 bases spanning the gap. The CDR3 is CASSLGQGHGGQETQYF. CDR3 in DNA: TGTGCCAGCAGCTTAGGCCAGGGCCACGGGGGCCAAGAGACCCAGTACTTC.

This clonotype was observed a handful of times. V gene TRBV10-2 combines with J gene TRBJ2-1, with D hard to call. Trimming left V 2 bases short and J 0 bases short, with 8 bases between. The CDR3 is 15 amino acids. Germline values: CDR1 WSHSY, CDR2 SAAADI. The CDR3, as DNA: TGCGCCAGCAGTGAGGTTGTGAGCTCCTACAATGAGCAGTTCTTC. Its protein is CASSEVVSSYNEQFF.